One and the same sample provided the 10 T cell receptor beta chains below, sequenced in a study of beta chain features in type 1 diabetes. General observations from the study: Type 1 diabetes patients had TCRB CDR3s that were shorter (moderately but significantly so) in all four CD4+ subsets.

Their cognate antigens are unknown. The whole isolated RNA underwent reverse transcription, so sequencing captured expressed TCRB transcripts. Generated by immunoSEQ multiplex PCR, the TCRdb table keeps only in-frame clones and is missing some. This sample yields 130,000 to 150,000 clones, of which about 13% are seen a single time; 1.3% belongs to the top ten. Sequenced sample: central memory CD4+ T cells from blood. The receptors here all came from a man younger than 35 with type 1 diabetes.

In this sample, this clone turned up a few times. The CDR3 DNA follows: TGTGCCAGCAGCTTAGTGTCCTACGAGCAGTACTTC. This codes for CASSLVSYEQYF. This chain joins TRBV13 and TRBJ2-5; no clear D gene. The J call may be in error: the DNA end matches TRBJ2-7 better. Germline CDR1 reads PRHDT; CDR2 reads FYEKMQ (reference sequence). CDR3 length equals 12 residues.

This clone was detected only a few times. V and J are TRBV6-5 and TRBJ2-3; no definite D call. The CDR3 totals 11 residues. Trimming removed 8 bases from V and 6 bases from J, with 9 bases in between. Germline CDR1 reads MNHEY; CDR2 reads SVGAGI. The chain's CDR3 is CASENGDTQYF. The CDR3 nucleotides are TGTGCCAGCGAAAACGGGGATACGCAGTATTTT.

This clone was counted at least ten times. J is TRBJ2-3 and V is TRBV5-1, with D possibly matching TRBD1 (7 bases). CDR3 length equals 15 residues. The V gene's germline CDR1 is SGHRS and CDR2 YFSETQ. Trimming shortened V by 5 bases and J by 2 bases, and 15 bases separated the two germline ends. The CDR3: CASREQGTVTDTQYF. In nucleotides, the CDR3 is TGCGCCAGCAGGGAACAGGGGACTGTCACAGATACGCAGTATTTT.

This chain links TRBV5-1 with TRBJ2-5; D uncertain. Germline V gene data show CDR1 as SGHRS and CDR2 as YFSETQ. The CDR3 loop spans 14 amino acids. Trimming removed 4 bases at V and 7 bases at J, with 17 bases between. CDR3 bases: TGCGCCAGCAGCCAGACCGATGGGTCGTCGACCCAGTACTTC. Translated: CASSQTDGSSTQYF.

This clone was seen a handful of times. Here the CDR3 reads CASSSGQGSTDTQYF. The CDR3 DNA reads as TGCGCCAGCAGCTCAGGACAGGGTAGCACAGATACGCAGTATTTT. The chain carries TRBV5-1 and TRBJ2-3; 8 nucleotides match TRBD1. The germline gives CDR1 SGHRS, CDR2 YFSETQ. The CDR3 length is 15 residues. V gave up 3 bases and J gave up 0 bases; unmatched junction bases: 3. The full variable domain, its missing parts supplied by reference TRBV5-1 and TRBJ2-3, is KAGVTQTPRYLIKTRGQQVTLSCSPISGHRSVSWYQQTPGQGLQFLFEYFSETQRNKGNFPGRFSGRQFSNSRSEMNVSTLELGDSALYLCASSSGQGSTDTQYFGPGTRLTVL.

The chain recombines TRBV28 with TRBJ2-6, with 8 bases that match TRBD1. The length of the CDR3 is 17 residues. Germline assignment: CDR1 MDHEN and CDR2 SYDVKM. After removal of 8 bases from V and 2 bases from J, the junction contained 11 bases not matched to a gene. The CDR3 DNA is TGTGCCAGCCGCCCGGACAGGGAAGTGACTGGGGCCAACGTCCTGACTTTC. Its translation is CASRPDREVTGANVLTF.

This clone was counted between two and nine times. CDR3 in DNA: TGTGCCAGCAGGGGGGCTAGCGGTCGCACAGATACGCAGTATTTT. Residues: CASRGASGRTDTQYF. V usage is TRBV28 and J usage is TRBJ2-3, with D perhaps TRBD2 (7 bases). V was trimmed by 6 bases and J by 1 base, leaving 14 bases between them. This CDR3 has 15 amino acids. The germline V gene has CDR1 MDHEN and CDR2 SYDVKM.

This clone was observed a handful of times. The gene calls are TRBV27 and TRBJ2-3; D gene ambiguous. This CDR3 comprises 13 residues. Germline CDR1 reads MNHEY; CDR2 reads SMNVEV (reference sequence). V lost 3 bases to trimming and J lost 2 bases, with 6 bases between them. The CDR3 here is CASSFKFTDTQYF. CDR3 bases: TGTGCCAGCAGTTTCAAGTTCACAGATACGCAGTATTTT.

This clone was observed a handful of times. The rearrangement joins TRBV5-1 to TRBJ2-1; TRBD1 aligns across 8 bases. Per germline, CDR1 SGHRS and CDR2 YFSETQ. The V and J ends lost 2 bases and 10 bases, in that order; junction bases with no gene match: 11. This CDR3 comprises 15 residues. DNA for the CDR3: TGCGCCAGCAGCTTAACCGGGACAGGCGCGAGGGAGCAGTTCTTC. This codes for CASSLTGTGAREQFF. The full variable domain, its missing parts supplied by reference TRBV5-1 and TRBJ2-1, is KAGVTQTPRYLIKTRGQQVTLSCSPISGHRSVSWYQQTPGQGLQFLFEYFSETQRNKGNFPGRFSGRQFSNSRSEMNVSTLELGDSALYLCASSLTGTGAREQFFGPGTRLTVL.

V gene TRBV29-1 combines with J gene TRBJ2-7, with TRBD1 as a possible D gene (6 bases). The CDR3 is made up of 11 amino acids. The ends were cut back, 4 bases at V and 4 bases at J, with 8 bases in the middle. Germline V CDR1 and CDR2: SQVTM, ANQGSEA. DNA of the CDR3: TGCAGCGTTGGACAGGAGTACGAGCAGTACTTC. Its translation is CSVGQEYEQYF.